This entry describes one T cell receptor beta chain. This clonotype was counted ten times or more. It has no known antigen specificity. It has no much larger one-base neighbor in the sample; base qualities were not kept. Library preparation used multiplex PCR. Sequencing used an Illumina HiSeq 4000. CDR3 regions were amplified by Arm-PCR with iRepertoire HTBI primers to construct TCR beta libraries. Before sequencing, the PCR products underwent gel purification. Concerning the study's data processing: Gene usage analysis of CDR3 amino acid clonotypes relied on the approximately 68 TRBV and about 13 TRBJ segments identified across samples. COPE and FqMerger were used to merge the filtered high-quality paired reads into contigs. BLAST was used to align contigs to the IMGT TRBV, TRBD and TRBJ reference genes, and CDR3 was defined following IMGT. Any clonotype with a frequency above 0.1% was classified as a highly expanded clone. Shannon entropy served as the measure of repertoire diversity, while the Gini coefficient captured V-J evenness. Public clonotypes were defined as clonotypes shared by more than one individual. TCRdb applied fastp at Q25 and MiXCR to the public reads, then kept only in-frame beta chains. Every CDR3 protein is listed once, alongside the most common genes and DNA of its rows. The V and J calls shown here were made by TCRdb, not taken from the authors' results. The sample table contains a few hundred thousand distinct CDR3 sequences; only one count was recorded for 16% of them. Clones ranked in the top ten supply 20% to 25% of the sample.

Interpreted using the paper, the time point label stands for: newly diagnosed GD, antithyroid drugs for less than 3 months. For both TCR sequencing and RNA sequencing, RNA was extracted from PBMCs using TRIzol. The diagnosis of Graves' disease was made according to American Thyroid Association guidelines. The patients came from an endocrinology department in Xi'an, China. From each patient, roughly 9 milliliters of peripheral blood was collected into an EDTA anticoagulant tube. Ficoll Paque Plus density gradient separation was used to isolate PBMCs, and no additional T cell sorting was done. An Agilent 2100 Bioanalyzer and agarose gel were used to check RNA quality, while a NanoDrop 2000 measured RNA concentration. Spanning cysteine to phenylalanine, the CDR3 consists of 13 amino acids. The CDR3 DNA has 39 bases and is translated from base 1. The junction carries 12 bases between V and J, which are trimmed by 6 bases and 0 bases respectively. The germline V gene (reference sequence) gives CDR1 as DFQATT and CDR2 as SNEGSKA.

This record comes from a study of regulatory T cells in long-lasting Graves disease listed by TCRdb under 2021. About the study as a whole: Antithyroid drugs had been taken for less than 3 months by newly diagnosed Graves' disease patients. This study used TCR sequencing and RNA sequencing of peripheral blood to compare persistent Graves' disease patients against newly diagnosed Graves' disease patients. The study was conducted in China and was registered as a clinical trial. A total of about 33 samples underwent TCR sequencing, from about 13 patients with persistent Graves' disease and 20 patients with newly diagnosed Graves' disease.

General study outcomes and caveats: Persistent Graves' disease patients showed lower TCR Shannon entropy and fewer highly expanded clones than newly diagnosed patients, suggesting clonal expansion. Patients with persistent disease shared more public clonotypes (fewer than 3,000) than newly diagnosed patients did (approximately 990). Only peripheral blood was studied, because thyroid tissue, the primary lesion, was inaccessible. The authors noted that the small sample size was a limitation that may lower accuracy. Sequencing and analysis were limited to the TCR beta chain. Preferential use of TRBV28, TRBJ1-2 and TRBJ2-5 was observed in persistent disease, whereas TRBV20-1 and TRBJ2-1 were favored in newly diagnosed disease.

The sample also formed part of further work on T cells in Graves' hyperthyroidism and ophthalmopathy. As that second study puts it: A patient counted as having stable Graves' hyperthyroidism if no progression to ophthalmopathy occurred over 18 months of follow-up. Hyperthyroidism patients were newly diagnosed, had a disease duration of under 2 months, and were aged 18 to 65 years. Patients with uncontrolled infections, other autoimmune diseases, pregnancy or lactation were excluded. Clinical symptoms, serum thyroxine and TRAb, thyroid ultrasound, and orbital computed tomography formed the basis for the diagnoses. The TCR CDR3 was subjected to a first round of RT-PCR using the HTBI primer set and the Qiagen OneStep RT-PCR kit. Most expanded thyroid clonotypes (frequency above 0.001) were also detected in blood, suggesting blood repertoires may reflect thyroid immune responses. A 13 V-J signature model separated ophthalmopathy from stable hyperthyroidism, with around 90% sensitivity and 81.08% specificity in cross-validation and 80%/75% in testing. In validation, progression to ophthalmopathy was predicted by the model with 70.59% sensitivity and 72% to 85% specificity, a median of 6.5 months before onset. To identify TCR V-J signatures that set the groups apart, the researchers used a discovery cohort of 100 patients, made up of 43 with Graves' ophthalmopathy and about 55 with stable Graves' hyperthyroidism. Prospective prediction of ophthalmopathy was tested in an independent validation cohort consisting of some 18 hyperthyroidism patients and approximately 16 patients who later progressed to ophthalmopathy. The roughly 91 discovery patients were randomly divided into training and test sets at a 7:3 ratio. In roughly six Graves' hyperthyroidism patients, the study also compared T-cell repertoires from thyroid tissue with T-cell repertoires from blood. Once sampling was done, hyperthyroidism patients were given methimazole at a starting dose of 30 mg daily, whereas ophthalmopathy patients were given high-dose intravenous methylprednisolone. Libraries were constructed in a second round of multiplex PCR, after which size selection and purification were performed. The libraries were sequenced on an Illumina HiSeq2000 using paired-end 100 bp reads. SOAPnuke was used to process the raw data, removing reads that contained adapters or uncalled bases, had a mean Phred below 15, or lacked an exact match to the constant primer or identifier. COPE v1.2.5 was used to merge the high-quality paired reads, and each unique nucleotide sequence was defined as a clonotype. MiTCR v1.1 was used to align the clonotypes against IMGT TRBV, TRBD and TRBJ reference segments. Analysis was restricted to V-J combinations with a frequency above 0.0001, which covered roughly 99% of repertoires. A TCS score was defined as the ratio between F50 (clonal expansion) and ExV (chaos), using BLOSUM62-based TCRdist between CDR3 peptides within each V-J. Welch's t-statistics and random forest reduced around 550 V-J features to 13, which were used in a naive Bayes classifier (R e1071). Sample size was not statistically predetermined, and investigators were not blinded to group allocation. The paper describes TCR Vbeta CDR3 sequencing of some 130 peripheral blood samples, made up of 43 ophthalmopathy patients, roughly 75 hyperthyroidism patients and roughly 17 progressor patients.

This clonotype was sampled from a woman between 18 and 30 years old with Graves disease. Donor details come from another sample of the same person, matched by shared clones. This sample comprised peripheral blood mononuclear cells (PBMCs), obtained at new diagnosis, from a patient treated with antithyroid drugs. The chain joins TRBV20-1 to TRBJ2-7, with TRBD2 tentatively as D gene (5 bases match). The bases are TGCAGTGCCGAGGGCCCTCCCTCCTACGAGCAGTACTTC. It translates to CSAEGPPSYEQYF.